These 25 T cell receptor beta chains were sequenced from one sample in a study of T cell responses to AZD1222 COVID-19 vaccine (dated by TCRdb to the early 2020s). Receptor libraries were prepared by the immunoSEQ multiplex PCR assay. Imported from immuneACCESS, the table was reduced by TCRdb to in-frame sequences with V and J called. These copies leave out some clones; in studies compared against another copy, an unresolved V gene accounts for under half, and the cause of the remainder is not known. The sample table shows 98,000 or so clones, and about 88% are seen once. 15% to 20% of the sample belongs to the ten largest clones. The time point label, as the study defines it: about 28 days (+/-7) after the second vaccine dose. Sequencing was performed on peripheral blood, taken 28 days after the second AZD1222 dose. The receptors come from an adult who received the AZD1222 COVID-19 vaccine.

In DNA, the CDR3 is TGCGCCAGCAGCTTCGACGGATACTATAATTCACCCCTCCACTTT. The encoded protein is CASSFDGYYNSPLHF. This chain uses TRBV5-1 with TRBJ1-6; D uncertain. V dropped 2 bases and J dropped 3 bases, with 9 bases sitting between them. Looked up from germline, CDR1 is SGHRS and CDR2 is YFSETQ. This CDR3 spans 15 amino acids.

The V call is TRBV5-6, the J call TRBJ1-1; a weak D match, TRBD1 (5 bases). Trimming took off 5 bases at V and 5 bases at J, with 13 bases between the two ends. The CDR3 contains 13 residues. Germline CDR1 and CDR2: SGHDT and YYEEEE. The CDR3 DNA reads TGTGCCAGCAGGTCTAGGGCAGGGACTGAAGCTTTCTTT. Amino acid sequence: CASRSRAGTEAFF.

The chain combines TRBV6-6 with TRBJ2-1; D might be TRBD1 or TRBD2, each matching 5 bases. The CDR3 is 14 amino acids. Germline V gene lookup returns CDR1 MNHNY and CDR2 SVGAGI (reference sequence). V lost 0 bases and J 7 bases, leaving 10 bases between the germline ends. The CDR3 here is CASSYSGTSNEQFF. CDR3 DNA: TGTGCCAGCAGTTACTCAGGGACCTCAAATGAGCAGTTCTTC.

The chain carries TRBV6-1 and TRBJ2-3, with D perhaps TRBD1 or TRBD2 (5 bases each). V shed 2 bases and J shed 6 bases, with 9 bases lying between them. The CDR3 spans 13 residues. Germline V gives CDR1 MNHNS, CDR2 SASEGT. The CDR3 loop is CASSEQGADTQYF. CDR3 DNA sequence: TGTGCCAGCAGTGAACAGGGAGCCGATACGCAGTATTTT.

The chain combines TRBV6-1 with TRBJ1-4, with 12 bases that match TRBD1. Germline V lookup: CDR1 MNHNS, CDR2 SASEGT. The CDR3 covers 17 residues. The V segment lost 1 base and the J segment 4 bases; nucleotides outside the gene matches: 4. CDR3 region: CASSEGGTGGLNEKLFF. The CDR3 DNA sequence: TGTGCCAGCAGTGAAGGCGGGACAGGGGGCCTTAATGAAAAACTGTTTTTT.

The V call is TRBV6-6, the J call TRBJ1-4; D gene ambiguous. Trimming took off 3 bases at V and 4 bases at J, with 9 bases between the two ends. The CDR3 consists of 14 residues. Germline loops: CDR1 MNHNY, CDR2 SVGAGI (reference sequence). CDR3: CASSYVGFNEKLFF. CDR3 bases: TGTGCCAGCAGTTATGTGGGGTTTAATGAAAAACTGTTTTTT.

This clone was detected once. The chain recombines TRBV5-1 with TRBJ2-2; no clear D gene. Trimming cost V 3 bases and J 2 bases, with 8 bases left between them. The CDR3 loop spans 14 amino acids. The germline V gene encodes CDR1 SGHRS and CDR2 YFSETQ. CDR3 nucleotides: TGCGCCAGCAGCTCCCACTTTAACACCGGGGAGCTGTTTTTT. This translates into CASSSHFNTGELFF.

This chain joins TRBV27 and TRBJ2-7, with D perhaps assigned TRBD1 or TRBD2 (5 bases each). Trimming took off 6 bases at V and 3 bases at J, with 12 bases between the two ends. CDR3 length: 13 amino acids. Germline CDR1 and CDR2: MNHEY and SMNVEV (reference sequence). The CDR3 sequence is CASRDSGHYEQYF. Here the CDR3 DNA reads TGTGCCAGCAGGGACTCGGGGCACTACGAGCAGTACTTC.

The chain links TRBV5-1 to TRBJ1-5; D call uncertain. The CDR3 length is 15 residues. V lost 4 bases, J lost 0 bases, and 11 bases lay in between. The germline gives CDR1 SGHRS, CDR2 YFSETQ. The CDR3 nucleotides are TGCGCCAGCAGCCGTGACGGTAATAGCAATCAGCCCCAGCATTTT. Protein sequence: CASSRDGNSNQPQHF.

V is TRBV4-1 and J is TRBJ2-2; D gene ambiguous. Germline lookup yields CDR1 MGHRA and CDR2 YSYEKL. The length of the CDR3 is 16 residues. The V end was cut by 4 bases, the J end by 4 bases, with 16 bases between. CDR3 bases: TGCGCCAGCAGCCCAGGCCGCGGCGGCCCCACCGGGGAGCTGTTTTTT. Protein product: CASSPGRGGPTGELFF.

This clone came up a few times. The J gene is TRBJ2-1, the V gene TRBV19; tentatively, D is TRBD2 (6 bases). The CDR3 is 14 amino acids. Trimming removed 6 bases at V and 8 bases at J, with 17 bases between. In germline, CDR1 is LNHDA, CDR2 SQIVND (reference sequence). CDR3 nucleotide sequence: TGTGCCAGTAGCCTCTCAGCGGGTGATTATGAGCAGTTCTTC. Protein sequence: CASSLSAGDYEQFF.

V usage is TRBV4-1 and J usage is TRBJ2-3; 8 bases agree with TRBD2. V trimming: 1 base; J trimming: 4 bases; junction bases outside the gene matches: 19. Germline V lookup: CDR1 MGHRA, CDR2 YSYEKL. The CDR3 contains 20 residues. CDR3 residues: CASSQGEAWGLVAGPDTQYF. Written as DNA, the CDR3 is TGCGCCAGCAGCCAAGGGGAGGCCTGGGGATTGGTAGCGGGACCAGATACGCAGTATTTT.

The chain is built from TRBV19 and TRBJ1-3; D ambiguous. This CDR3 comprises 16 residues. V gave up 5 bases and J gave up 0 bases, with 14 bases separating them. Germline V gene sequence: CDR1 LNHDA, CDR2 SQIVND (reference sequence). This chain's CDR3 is CASSLGRWISGNTIYF. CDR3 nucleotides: TGTGCCAGTAGTTTAGGACGATGGATCTCTGGAAACACCATATATTTT. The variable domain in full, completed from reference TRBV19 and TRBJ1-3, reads DGGITQSPKYLFRKEGQNVTLSCEQNLNHDAMYWYRQDPGQGLRLIYYSQIVNDFQKGDIAEGYSVSREKKESFPLTVTSAQKNPTAFYLCASSLGRWISGNTIYFGEGSWLTVV.

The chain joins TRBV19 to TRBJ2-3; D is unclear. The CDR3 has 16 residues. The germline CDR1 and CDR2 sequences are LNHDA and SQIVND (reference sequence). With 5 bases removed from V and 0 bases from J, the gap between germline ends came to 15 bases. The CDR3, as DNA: TGTGCCAGTAGTCAAAAGTCCCTTTCTAGCACAGATACGCAGTATTTT. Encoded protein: CASSQKSLSSTDTQYF. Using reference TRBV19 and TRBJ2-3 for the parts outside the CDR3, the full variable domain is DGGITQSPKYLFRKEGQNVTLSCEQNLNHDAMYWYRQDPGQGLRLIYYSQIVNDFQKGDIAEGYSVSREKKESFPLTVTSAQKNPTAFYLCASSQKSLSSTDTQYFGPGTRLTVL.

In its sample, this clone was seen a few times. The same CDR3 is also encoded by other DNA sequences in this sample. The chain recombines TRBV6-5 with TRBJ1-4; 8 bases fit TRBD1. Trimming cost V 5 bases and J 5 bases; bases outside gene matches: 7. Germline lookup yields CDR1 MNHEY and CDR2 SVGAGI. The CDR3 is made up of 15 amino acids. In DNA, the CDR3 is TGTGCCAGCAGTCTCGGACAGGGACTCAATGAAAAACTGTTTTTT. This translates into CASSLGQGLNEKLFF.

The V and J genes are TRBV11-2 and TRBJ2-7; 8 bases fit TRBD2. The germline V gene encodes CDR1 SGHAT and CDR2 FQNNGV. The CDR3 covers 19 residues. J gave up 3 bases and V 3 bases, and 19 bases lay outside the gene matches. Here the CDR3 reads CASSFRAWVLAEISYEQYF. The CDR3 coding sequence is TGTGCCAGCAGCTTCCGAGCTTGGGTACTAGCGGAGATTAGCTACGAGCAGTACTTC.

The CDR3 nucleotides read TGCGCCAGCAGCCCCCGACTAGCGGGAGCAACTCCAGCCAGTGAGCAGTTCTTC. Its translation: CASSPRLAGATPASEQFF. This chain links TRBV5-1 with TRBJ2-1, with 12 bases fitting TRBD2. Trimming at V came to 4 bases and at J to 9 bases, leaving 17 bases not matched to a gene. Germline CDR1 SGHRS, CDR2 YFSETQ. The CDR3 consists of 18 residues.

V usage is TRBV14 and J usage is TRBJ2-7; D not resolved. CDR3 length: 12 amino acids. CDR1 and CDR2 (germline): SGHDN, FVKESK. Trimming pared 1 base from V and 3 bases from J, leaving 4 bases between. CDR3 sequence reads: CASSQGGYEQYF. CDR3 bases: TGTGCCAGCAGCCAAGGGGGCTACGAGCAGTACTTC.

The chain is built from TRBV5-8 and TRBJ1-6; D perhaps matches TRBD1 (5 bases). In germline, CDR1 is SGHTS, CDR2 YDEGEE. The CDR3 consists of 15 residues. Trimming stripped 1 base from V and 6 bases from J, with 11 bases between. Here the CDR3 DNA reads TGTGCCAGCAGCTTGCGGGACTGGGGTAATTCACCCCTCCACTTT. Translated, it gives CASSLRDWGNSPLHF.

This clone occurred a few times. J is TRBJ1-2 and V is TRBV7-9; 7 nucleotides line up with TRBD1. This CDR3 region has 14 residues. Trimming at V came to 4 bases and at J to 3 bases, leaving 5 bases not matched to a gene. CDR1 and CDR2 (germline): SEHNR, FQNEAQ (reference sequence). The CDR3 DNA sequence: TGTGCCAGCAGCTCGACGACAGGGCACTATGGCTACACCTTC. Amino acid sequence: CASSSTTGHYGYTF.

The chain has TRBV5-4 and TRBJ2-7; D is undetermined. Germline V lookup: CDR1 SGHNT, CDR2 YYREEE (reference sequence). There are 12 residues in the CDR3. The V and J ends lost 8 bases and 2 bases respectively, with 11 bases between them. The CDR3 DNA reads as TGTGCCAGGAGTGCGTCCACCTACGAGCAGTACTTC. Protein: CARSASTYEQYF.

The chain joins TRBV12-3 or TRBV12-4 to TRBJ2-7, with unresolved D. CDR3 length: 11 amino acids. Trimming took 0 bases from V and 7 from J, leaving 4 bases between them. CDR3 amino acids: CASSLAGEQYF. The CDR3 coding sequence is TGTGCCAGCAGTTTAGCGGGGGAGCAGTACTTC.

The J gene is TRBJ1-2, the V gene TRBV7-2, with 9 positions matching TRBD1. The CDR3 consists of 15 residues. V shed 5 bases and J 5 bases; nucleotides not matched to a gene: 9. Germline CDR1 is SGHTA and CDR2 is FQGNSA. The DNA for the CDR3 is TGTGCCAGCAGCGCCTCCACAGGGGGCGCGTATGGCTACACCTTC. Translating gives CASSASTGGAYGYTF.

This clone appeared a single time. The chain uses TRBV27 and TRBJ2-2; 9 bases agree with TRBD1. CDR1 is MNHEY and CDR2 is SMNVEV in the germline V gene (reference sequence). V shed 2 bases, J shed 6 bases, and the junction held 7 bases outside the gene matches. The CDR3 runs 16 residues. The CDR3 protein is CASSLGGQGWAGELFF. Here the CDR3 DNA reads TGTGCCAGCAGTTTAGGAGGACAGGGGTGGGCCGGGGAGCTGTTTTTT.

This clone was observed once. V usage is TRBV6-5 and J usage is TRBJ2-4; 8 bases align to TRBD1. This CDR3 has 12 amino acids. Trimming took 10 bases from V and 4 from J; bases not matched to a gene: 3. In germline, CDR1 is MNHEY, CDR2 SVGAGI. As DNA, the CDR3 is TGTGCCAAATGGACAGGGAAAAACATTCAGTACTTC. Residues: CAKWTGKNIQYF.